Each of the 16 T cell receptor beta chains below was sequenced from the same sample in a study of blood T cell repertoires in COVID-19. The data were produced by immunoSEQ multiplex PCR, yet TCRdb's version contains in-frame clones alone and is incomplete. Seen here are around 450,000 clones, 87% observed once, and the top ten hold around 1.8%. The specimen sequenced was PBMCs or T cells enriched from blood (not recorded which). These receptors were collected from a woman under 30 with acute COVID-19.

The gene calls are TRBV30 and TRBJ2-6, with D unresolved. Germline lookup yields CDR1 GTSNPN and CDR2 SVGIG (reference sequence). V gave up 2 bases and J gave up 0 bases, with 5 bases separating them. The CDR3 consists of 14 residues. This CDR3 is CAWSSISGANVLTF. The CDR3 DNA sequence: TGTGCCTGGAGTAGCATCTCTGGGGCCAACGTCCTGACTTTC. Combining the CDR3 with reference TRBV30 and TRBJ2-6 gives the whole variable domain SQTIHQWPATLVQPVGSPLSLECTVEGTSNPNLYWYRQAAGRGLQLLFYSVGIGQISSEVPQNLSASRPQDRQFILSSKKLLLSDSGFYLCAWSSISGANVLTFGAGSRLTVL.

This clone has more than one count but fewer than ten. The rearrangement links TRBV29-1 to TRBJ1-1, with no clear D. From germline, CDR1 is SQVTM and CDR2 ANQGSEA. The CDR3 contains 12 residues. The ends were cut back, 7 bases at V and 5 bases at J, with 14 bases in the middle. DNA of the CDR3: TGCAGCGGAATGAGGTTGCGGACTGAAGCTTTCTTT. Its translation: CSGMRLRTEAFF.

The CDR3 sequence: CASRGAFDNEQFF. In nucleotides, the CDR3 is TGTGCCAGTAGGGGAGCGTTCGACAATGAGCAGTTCTTC. The chain carries TRBV19 and TRBJ2-1; maybe TRBD2 (5 bases). Germline V CDR1 and CDR2: LNHDA, SQIVND (reference sequence). The CDR3 totals 13 residues. V lost 6 bases and J 5 bases, leaving 11 bases between the germline ends.

The V call is TRBV7-2, the J call TRBJ2-1; D may be TRBD1 (5 bases). The CDR3 length is 15 residues. Trimming took 1 base from V and 0 from J, leaving 7 bases between them. Germline V gene data show CDR1 as SGHTA and CDR2 as FQGNSA. CDR3 sequence reads: CASSLVRGSYNEQFF. CDR3 bases: TGTGCCAGCAGCTTAGTAAGGGGCTCCTACAATGAGCAGTTCTTC.

V is TRBV5-1 and J is TRBJ1-6; D is possibly TRBD1 (6 bases). This CDR3 comprises 15 residues. The V end was cut by 4 bases, the J end by 6 bases, with 14 bases between. The V gene's germline CDR1 is SGHRS and CDR2 YFSETQ. CDR3 loop: CASSQQGLSNSPLHF. The CDR3 bases are TGCGCCAGCAGCCAACAGGGATTGAGTAATTCACCCCTCCACTTT. The full variable domain, in which reference TRBV5-1 and TRBJ1-6 provide the parts outside the CDR3, is KAGVTQTPRYLIKTRGQQVTLSCSPISGHRSVSWYQQTPGQGLQFLFEYFSETQRNKGNFPGRFSGRQFSNSRSEMNVSTLELGDSALYLCASSQQGLSNSPLHFGNGTRLTVT.

This chain uses TRBV6-4 with TRBJ2-1; 8 bases are a match to TRBD2. The CDR3 runs 14 residues. The V segment lost 6 bases and the J segment 9 bases; nucleotides outside the gene matches: 10. Looked up from germline, CDR1 is MRHNA and CDR2 is SNTAGT. The CDR3 loop reads CASSEGLADPEQFF. The CDR3 DNA reads TGTGCCAGCAGCGAAGGACTAGCCGATCCTGAGCAGTTCTTC.

This chain connects TRBV11-2 to TRBJ2-2, with TRBD2 identical over 7 bases. Trimming cost V 1 base and J 1 base; bases outside gene matches: 9. From germline, CDR1 is SGHAT and CDR2 FQNNGV. The CDR3 is 18 amino acids. CDR3 nucleotides: TGTGCCAGCAGCTTAGTCGCGGGAGCAGCCAAGAACACCGGGGAGCTGTTTTTT. This gives the protein CASSLVAGAAKNTGELFF.

V usage is TRBV6-1 and J usage is TRBJ1-1, with D possibly matching TRBD1 (6 bases). This CDR3 region has 15 residues. V was clipped by 0 bases and J by 1 base, with 9 bases between them. The germline V gene encodes CDR1 MNHNS and CDR2 SASEGT. In DNA form, the CDR3 reads TGTGCCAGCAGTGAAGCACGGACAGAGAACACTGAAGCTTTCTTT. Protein product: CASSEARTENTEAFF.

The CDR3 nucleotides are TGTGCCAGCAGCAGGGCAAGCACAGATACGCAGTATTTT. It codes for CASSRASTDTQYF. The V call is TRBV27, the J call TRBJ2-3, with a possible D match to TRBD1 (5 bases). This CDR3 is 13 amino acids long. Germline CDR1 reads MNHEY; CDR2 reads SMNVEV (reference sequence). The V end lost 6 bases, the J end lost 0 bases, and 7 bases lay between the germline ends.

V and J are TRBV24-1 and TRBJ2-7; D is uncertain. CDR3 length: 15 amino acids. Trimming left V 4 bases short and J 0 bases short, with 12 bases between. Germline loops: CDR1 KGHDR, CDR2 SFDVKD. As DNA, the CDR3 is TGTGCCACCAGTGAATGGCGGAATATCTCCTACGAGCAGTACTTC. Its translation: CATSEWRNISYEQYF.

The CDR3 sequence: CSVIDSGTLYNQPQHF. The CDR3 DNA is TGCAGCGTTATTGATTCCGGGACACTCTATAATCAGCCCCAGCATTTT. This chain uses TRBV29-1 with TRBJ1-5; possible D gene TRBD1, 6 bases. Germline CDR1 reads SQVTM; CDR2 reads ANQGSEA. V lost 5 bases to trimming and J lost 4 bases, with 21 bases between them. CDR3 length: 16 residues. The full variable domain, completed using reference TRBV29-1 and TRBJ1-5, is SAVISQKPSRDICQRGTSLTIQCQVDSQVTMMFWYRQQPGQSLTLIATANQGSEATYESGFVIDKFPISRPNLTFSTLTVSNMSPEDSSIYLCSVIDSGTLYNQPQHFGDGTRLSIL.

V and J are TRBV18 and TRBJ2-1, with 10 bases fitting TRBD1. Trimming removed 2 bases from V and 2 bases from J; junction bases left unmatched: 3. Germline CDR1 is KGHSH and CDR2 is LQKENI. This CDR3 has 16 residues. This CDR3 is CASSPSGQGTYNEQFF. CDR3 nucleotide sequence: TGTGCCAGCTCACCATCGGGACAGGGGACCTACAATGAGCAGTTCTTC.

The chain joins TRBV5-4 to TRBJ2-3; 12 bases fit TRBD1. CDR3 length equals 18 residues. The germline CDR1 and CDR2 sequences are SGHNT and YYREEE (reference sequence). After removal of 3 bases from V and 4 bases from J, the junction contained 12 bases not matched to a gene. CDR3 protein: CASSWDRGRLVSPDTQYF. DNA of the CDR3: TGTGCCAGCAGCTGGGACAGGGGGCGCTTAGTATCTCCAGATACGCAGTATTTT.

The rearrangement joins TRBV9 to TRBJ2-1; 12 bases map to TRBD2. J was trimmed by 7 bases and V by 0 bases; bases with no gene match: 2. The CDR3 is 15 residues long. The germline gives CDR1 SGDLS, CDR2 YYNGEE. CDR3 sequence reads: CASSVASGGGNEQFF. In DNA form, the CDR3 reads TGTGCCAGCAGCGTAGCTAGCGGGGGGGGAAATGAGCAGTTCTTC. Full variable domain (outside the CDR3, taken from reference TRBV9 and TRBJ2-1): DSGVTQTPKHLITATGQRVTLRCSPRSGDLSVYWYQQSLDQGLQFLIQYYNGEERAKGNILERFSAQQFPDLHSELNLSSLELGDSALYFCASSVASGGGNEQFFGPGTRLTVL.

V usage is TRBV6-5 and J usage is TRBJ1-5; 7 nucleotides match TRBD1. CDR1 is MNHEY, CDR2 SVGAGI, per germline. The CDR3 is made up of 15 amino acids. V gave up 6 bases and J gave up 7 bases; unmatched junction bases: 12. CDR3 sequence (DNA): TGTGCCAGCAGGGTAGATGAGGGGGCCTGGCAGCCCCAGCATTTT. Protein product: CASRVDEGAWQPQHF.

J is TRBJ2-1 and V is TRBV4-3; D is undetermined. The CDR3 covers 17 residues. The germline V gene encodes CDR1 LGHNA and CDR2 YSLEER. V lost 3 bases, J lost 0 bases, and 15 bases lay in between. The CDR3 DNA follows: TGCGCCAGCAGCCAGGTTTTAACCCCCTACTCCTACAATGAGCAGTTCTTC. It codes for CASSQVLTPYSYNEQFF.